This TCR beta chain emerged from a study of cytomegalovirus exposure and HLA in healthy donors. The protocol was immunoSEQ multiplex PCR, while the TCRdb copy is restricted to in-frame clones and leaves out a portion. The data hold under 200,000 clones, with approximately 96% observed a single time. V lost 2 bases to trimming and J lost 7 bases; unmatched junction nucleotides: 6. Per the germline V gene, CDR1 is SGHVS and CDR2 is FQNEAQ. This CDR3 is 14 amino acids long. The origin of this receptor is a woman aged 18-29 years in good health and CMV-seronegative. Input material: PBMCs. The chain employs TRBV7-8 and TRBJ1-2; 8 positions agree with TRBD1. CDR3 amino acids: CASSLLQGASGYTF. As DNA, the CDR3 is TGTGCCAGCAGCTTACTTCAGGGGGCGAGTGGCTACACCTTC.